The T cell receptor beta chain described here comes from a study of T cell responses to AZD1222 COVID-19 vaccine. Looking at the study overall: The analysis combined second doses at about 4 or about 12 weeks.

Findings and caveats of the study: Vaccine-associated CD4 TCRs ranged over spike, dominating at 160-218 and 743-854. Samples come after the peak T cell response, not at day 14. The donors showed a predominance of white British ancestry and of females, with possible underestimation of clonal diversity.

Profiling relied on immunoSEQ multiplex PCR, and the TCRdb table lists in-frame clones only, not all of them. This table has about 84,000 clones, 70% to 90% appearing once. V shed 4 bases, J shed 0 bases, and the junction held 7 bases outside the gene matches. This CDR3 spans 16 amino acids. The germline CDR1 and CDR2 sequences are SGDLS and YYNGEE. To note about this clone: What it recognizes is unknown.

Specimen: peripheral blood, collected on day 0 of AZD1222 vaccination. The TCR was taken from an adult in good health. The chain recombines TRBV9 with TRBJ1-1; 9 nucleotides align to TRBD1. The CDR3 bases are TGTGCCAGCAGCCCCACAGGGGGCGGGATGAACACTGAAGCTTTCTTT. Translating gives CASSPTGGGMNTEAFF. Full variable domain (missing parts from reference TRBV9 and TRBJ1-1): DSGVTQTPKHLITATGQRVTLRCSPRSGDLSVYWYQQSLDQGLQFLIQYYNGEERAKGNILERFSAQQFPDLHSELNLSSLELGDSALYFCASSPTGGGMNTEAFFGQGTRLTVV.